This T cell receptor beta chain was identified in a study of blood T cell repertoires in COVID-19. In the study overall: Spain, Italy and the United States supplied samples that represented acute and convalescent COVID-19. The cDNA or gDNA used as material had been derived from T cells, B-cell-depleted T cells, or PBMCs.

Authors' methods: From reference gene primer amplification, estimates of nucleated cell counts were derived. The assay was immunoSEQ multiplex PCR, and TCRdb's table has in-frame clones only and misses some. That table furnishes V, J and clone size, whereas the DNA furnished D and trimming. The repertoire consists of a few hundred thousand clones, with approximately 89% occurring once and the leading ten covering about 2%. Seattle's enrolled individuals joined amid active infection and were then monitored longitudinally. This CDR3 spans 16 amino acids. Germline CDR1 reads MNHEY; CDR2 reads SMNVEV (reference sequence). Losses at the gene ends were 6 bases for V and 8 bases for J; bases not matched to a gene: 13. This clone was recorded once.

The rearrangement links TRBV27 to TRBJ1-6, with 7 bases lining up with TRBD1. Source material: peripheral blood. The clonotype was recovered from a woman in her twenties or thirties with COVID-19, enrolled during active disease. The CDR3 DNA is TGTGCCAGCAGACGGTTACAGGGGAGAATGGATTCACCCCTCCACTTT. Translation: CASRRLQGRMDSPLHF.